The sequence of this T cell receptor beta chain was determined in a study of T-cell reconstitution after alpha-beta-depleted transplantation in children. Between the trimmed V and J ends, which lost 0 bases and 5 bases, there was a span of 19 bases. CDR1 and CDR2 from the germline V gene are SGHVS and FQNEAQ. CDR3 length: 17 residues. Preparing the TCRbeta library involved the use of unique molecular identifiers. From the PCR reads, TCRdb called clonotypes with MiXCR, one entry per CDR3 protein. The table shows roughly 610,000 distinct CDR3 sequences, with roughly 10% occurring only once. Here the sequenced sample was PBMCs from the stem cell graft donor, taken from the stem cell graft. This TCR came from a human donor who donated a stem cell graft to a child with acute myeloid leukemia. J is TRBJ2-5 and V is TRBV7-8, with a possible D match to TRBD2 (6 bases). The DNA for the CDR3 is TGTGCCAGCAGCTTAGCAAAGCCGGGACTGGGTGGGGAGACCCAGTACTTC. Amino acid sequence: CASSLAKPGLGGETQYF.